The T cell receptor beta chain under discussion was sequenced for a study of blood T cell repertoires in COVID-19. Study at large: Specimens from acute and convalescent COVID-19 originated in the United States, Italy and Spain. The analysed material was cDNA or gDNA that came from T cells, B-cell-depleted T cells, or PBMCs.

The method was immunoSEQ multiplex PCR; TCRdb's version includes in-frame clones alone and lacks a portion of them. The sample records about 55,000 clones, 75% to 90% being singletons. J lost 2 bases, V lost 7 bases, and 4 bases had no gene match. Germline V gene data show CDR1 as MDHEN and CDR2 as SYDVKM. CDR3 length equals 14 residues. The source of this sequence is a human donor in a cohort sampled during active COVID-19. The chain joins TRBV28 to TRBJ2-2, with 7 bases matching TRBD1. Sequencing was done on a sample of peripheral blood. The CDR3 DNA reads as TGTGCCAGCAAACCAGGGGGTAACACCGGGGAGCTGTTTTTT. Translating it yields CASKPGGNTGELFF.